This passage covers 6 T cell receptor beta chains from one sample sequenced in a study of T cells after yellow fever vaccination. TCRdb reanalysed the 5' RACE reads using MiXCR and keeps one entry per CDR3 protein. This repertoire shows hundreds of thousands of distinct CDR3 sequences, approximately 15% found once; its top ten account for roughly an eighth. Sequenced here: PBMCs, sampled on the day of the yellow fever booster vaccination. These receptors were obtained from a man between 25 and 39 years old who received the YFV17D yellow fever vaccine.

The chain combines TRBV7-3 with TRBJ2-6; TRBD1 or TRBD2 may be the D gene (5 bases each). Trimming cost V 4 bases and J 3 bases, with 13 bases left between them. Germline V gene lookup returns CDR1 SGHTA and CDR2 FQGTGA. The CDR3 runs 16 residues. CDR3 sequence: CASSSGMGVGANVLTF. CDR3 in DNA: TGTGCCAGCAGCTCCGGCATGGGGGTTGGGGCCAACGTCCTGACTTTC.

Only a few counts were recorded for this clonotype. This chain uses TRBV20-1 with TRBJ2-7, with TRBD1 matching over 8 bases. CDR3 length: 13 amino acids. J gave up 2 bases and V 6 bases, and 6 bases lay outside the gene matches. Germline lookup yields CDR1 DFQATT and CDR2 SNEGSKA (reference sequence). The CDR3 loop reads CSAITGGTYEQYF. In DNA form, the CDR3 reads TGCAGTGCAATTACAGGGGGGACCTACGAGCAGTACTTC.

This clonotype has more than one count but fewer than ten. The chain has TRBV29-1 and TRBJ1-2; D call uncertain. CDR3 length equals 13 residues. V was cut by 4 bases and J by 0 bases, with 9 bases left in between. Looked up from germline, CDR1 is SQVTM and CDR2 is ANQGSEA. The CDR3 loop is CSVVRESNYGYTF. The DNA for the CDR3 is TGCAGCGTTGTGAGGGAGTCTAACTATGGCTACACCTTC.

This clonotype has a handful of counts. CDR3 nucleotides: TGTGCCAGCAGTTCCGACGCCGGGACTAGCAGTGAGCAGTTCTTC. Protein: CASSSDAGTSSEQFF. The chain carries TRBV27 and TRBJ2-1, with TRBD2 matching 9 bases. J gave up 9 bases and V 4 bases, and 10 bases lay outside the gene matches. This CDR3 comprises 15 residues. Germline loops: CDR1 MNHEY, CDR2 SMNVEV (reference sequence).

This clonotype was detected a few times. The rearrangement joins TRBV4-3 to TRBJ2-1; TRBD1 might be the D (6 bases). Germline V gene data show CDR1 as LGHNA and CDR2 as YSLEER. Trimming stripped 4 bases from V and 2 bases from J, with 15 bases between. CDR3 size: 16 residues. The CDR3 nucleotides are TGCGCCAGCAGCCCTTTCCCAGGGGATCCCTACAATGAGCAGTTCTTC. Translation: CASSPFPGDPYNEQFF.

For this clonotype: A read error may produce the germline difference seen at one junction end. The chain is built from TRBV5-8 and TRBJ2-7; D is uncertain. Germline CDR1 SGHTS, CDR2 YDEGEE. CDR3 size: 13 residues. Here the CDR3 reads CAISLSLLYEQYF. DNA of the CDR3: TGTGCCATCAGCTTGAGTCTCCTCTACGAGCAGTACTTC.